Shown below are 20 T cell receptor beta chains from a single sample sequenced in a study of cytomegalovirus exposure and HLA in healthy donors. The PCR was carried out with 60 Vbeta primers and 13 Jbeta primers. Assay: immunoSEQ multiplex PCR; the TCRdb copy retains only in-frame clones and omits some. The sample has 150,000 or so clones, 60% to 85% seen once; the top ten hold about 12%. Source material: PBMCs. The origin of the receptors is a man aged 35 to 55 in good health and CMV-seropositive.

The chain recombines TRBV9 with TRBJ2-1, with 7 bases that match TRBD1. J lost 4 bases, V lost 0 bases, and 7 bases had no gene match. CDR1 is SGDLS and CDR2 is YYNGEE in the germline V gene. The CDR3 contains 16 residues. The CDR3 region has the DNA TGTGCCAGCAGCGTAGCAGGACAGGAAAGTTACAATGAGCAGTTCTTC. It translates to CASSVAGQESYNEQFF.

The rearrangement joins TRBV4-3 to TRBJ2-5; perhaps TRBD2 as D (6 bases). The J call may be faulty, since TRBJ2-7 better matches the DNA end. The CDR3 has 15 amino acids. Germline loops: CDR1 LGHNA, CDR2 YSLEER. For the CDR3, the DNA is TGCGCCAGCAGCCAGACCGGGAGCCGCCATTACGAGCAGTACTTC. It translates to CASSQTGSRHYEQYF.

This chain connects TRBV4-2 to TRBJ1-5; 9 nucleotides align to TRBD1. Germline-derived CDR1 and CDR2 are LGHNA and YNFKEQ. The trim removed 1 base at V and 5 bases at J, leaving 6 bases unmatched. The CDR3 runs 16 residues. CDR3 nucleotides: TGTGCCAGCAGCCAAGGTCTGGGACAGGGTGATCAGCCCCAGCATTTT. Its translation: CASSQGLGQGDQPQHF.

This clone was counted only a few times. The CDR3 nucleotides read TGTGCCAGCAGCCCAACAGCCCTTCTAGCGGCCCCGGGTGAGCAGTACTTC. Translated: CASSPTALLAAPGEQYF. V usage is TRBV5-6 and J usage is TRBJ2-7; 7 positions agree with TRBD2. Germline V gene data show CDR1 as SGHDT and CDR2 as YYEEEE. The CDR3 runs 17 residues. V shed 4 bases and J 7 bases; nucleotides not matched to a gene: 20.

The chain combines TRBV14 with TRBJ2-5, with TRBD1 identical over 7 bases. Trimming at V came to 1 base and at J to 7 bases, leaving 9 bases not matched to a gene. This CDR3 is built from 15 residues. CDR1 SGHDN and CDR2 FVKESK come from the germline V gene. This CDR3 reads CASSQVHRGYGTQYF. DNA of the CDR3: TGTGCCAGCAGCCAAGTACACAGGGGATATGGGACCCAGTACTTC.

The chain combines TRBV18 with TRBJ2-3; 7 nucleotides agree with TRBD1. V dropped 3 bases and J dropped 2; count of bases not matched to a gene: 5. Germline V CDR1 and CDR2: KGHSH, LQKENI. CDR3 length: 15 residues. CDR3 residues: CASSPGGTDTDTQYF. The CDR3 nucleotides are TGTGCCAGCTCACCTGGTGGGACAGACACAGATACGCAGTATTTT. Together with reference TRBV18 and TRBJ2-3, the CDR3 gives the full variable domain: NAGVMQNPRHLVRRRGQEARLRCSPMKGHSHVYWYRQLPEEGLKFMVYLQKENIIDESGMPKERFSAEFPKEGPSILRIQQVVRGDSAAYFCASSPGGTDTDTQYFGPGTRLTVL.

This chain links TRBV7-9 with TRBJ2-4, with 8 nucleotides matching TRBD1. The CDR3 has 17 residues. V was clipped by 4 bases and J by 0 bases; unmatched bases: 8. Germline CDR1 and CDR2: SEHNR and FQNEAQ (reference sequence). The CDR3 DNA reads TGTGCCAGCAGCTCCCTCCGGACAGGGATAGCCAAAAACATTCAGTACTTC. This gives the protein CASSSLRTGIAKNIQYF.

V is TRBV5-1 and J is TRBJ2-2; the D gene is possibly TRBD2 (6 bases). CDR1 and CDR2 (germline): SGHRS, YFSETQ. The CDR3 consists of 15 residues. V gave up 0 bases and J gave up 7 bases, with 13 bases separating them. CDR3 coding DNA: TGCGCCAGCAGCTTGGAGGCTAGCGAGGGCGGGGAGCTGTTTTTT. Translated: CASSLEASEGGELFF.

The chain employs TRBV10-1 and TRBJ1-1, with a tentative D call TRBD1 (5 bases). Trimming removed 7 bases at V and 1 base at J, with 10 bases between. The germline V gene encodes CDR1 WNHNN and CDR2 SYGVQD (reference sequence). The CDR3 is made up of 13 amino acids. CDR3 DNA sequence: TGCGCCAGCAATAGACAGCAGAACACTGAAGCTTTCTTT. Residues: CASNRQQNTEAFF.

The table lists this clone with a count of one. The rearrangement uses TRBV6-1 and TRBJ2-3; possible D gene TRBD2, 5 bases. This CDR3 comprises 16 residues. The V end was cut by 3 bases, the J end by 0 bases, with 13 bases between. Germline CDR1 MNHNS, CDR2 SASEGT. The CDR3 loop is CASSEIPAASTDTQYF. CDR3 nucleotide sequence: TGTGCCAGCAGTGAGATCCCAGCGGCAAGCACAGATACGCAGTATTTT.

The rearrangement joins TRBV29-1 to TRBJ2-2, with 10 bases fitting TRBD2. This CDR3 is built from 16 residues. With V trimmed by 5 bases and J by 2 bases, 8 bases remained unmatched. CDR1 and CDR2 from the germline V gene are SQVTM and ANQGSEA. The CDR3 nucleotides are TGCAGCGTTTACTCCGGACTAGCGGAAAACACCGGGGAGCTGTTTTTT. Translated, it gives CSVYSGLAENTGELFF.

This sequence joins TRBV5-6 and TRBJ2-1; TRBD2 is a possible D gene (5 bases). This CDR3 has 17 amino acids. Per the germline V gene, CDR1 is SGHDT and CDR2 is YYEEEE. V lost 0 bases to trimming and J lost 0 bases, with 13 bases between them. The CDR3 loop reads CASSLGKGAVSYNEQFF. CDR3 sequence (DNA): TGTGCCAGCAGCTTGGGGAAAGGAGCGGTCTCCTACAATGAGCAGTTCTTC.

The genes are TRBV11-2 and TRBJ2-1, with TRBD2 matching 9 bases. Trimming cost V 5 bases and J 5 bases; bases outside gene matches: 16. Germline CDR1 SGHAT, CDR2 FQNNGV. This CDR3 is built from 18 residues. CDR3 DNA sequence: TGTGCCAGCAGCCGGCGGGGTAGCGGGAGTGGTAGAAACAATGAGCAGTTCTTC. This codes for CASSRRGSGSGRNNEQFF.

CDR3: CASSSGLDTIYF. In DNA, the CDR3 is TGTGCCAGCAGTTCAGGATTAGACACCATATATTTT. This chain links TRBV28 with TRBJ1-3; no firm D call. V was shortened by 4 bases and J by 8 bases, with 9 bases between the two germline ends. The length of the CDR3 is 12 residues. CDR1 and CDR2 (germline): MDHEN, SYDVKM.

This clone was recorded once. The chain recombines TRBV7-2 with TRBJ2-1; no clear D. Deletions cut 0 bases from V and 9 bases from J, with 3 bases between. Germline V lookup: CDR1 SGHTA, CDR2 FQGNSA. There are 11 residues in the CDR3. CDR3 amino acids: CASSLAAEQFF. The CDR3 DNA is TGTGCCAGCAGCTTAGCGGCTGAGCAGTTCTTC.

The chain links TRBV18 to TRBJ2-1; tentative D call: TRBD1 (5 bases). This CDR3 contains 14 residues. V dropped 2 bases and J dropped 4 bases, with 9 bases sitting between them. Germline V gives CDR1 KGHSH, CDR2 LQKENI. The DNA of the CDR3 is TGTGCCAGCTCACCAACCAGGGAATACAATGAGCAGTTCTTC. Protein: CASSPTREYNEQFF.

The chain couples TRBV4-3 to TRBJ1-2; TRBD1 might be the D (5 bases). The CDR3 consists of 13 residues. V was cut by 0 bases and J by 6 bases, with 8 bases left in between. Germline V gene lookup returns CDR1 LGHNA and CDR2 YSLEER. CDR3 nucleotides: TGCGCCAGCAGCCAAGACGGGGGGGATGGCTACACCTTC. Translation: CASSQDGGDGYTF.

This clone was seen a handful of times. The chain has TRBV10-3 and TRBJ2-7; 13 positions match TRBD2. Germline values: CDR1 ENHRY, CDR2 SYGVKD. V lost 6 bases to trimming and J lost 5 bases; unmatched junction nucleotides: 4. The CDR3 sequence is 14 residues long. The CDR3 loop reads CAISPGLAGNEQYF. Here the CDR3 DNA reads TGTGCCATCAGCCCGGGACTAGCGGGAAACGAGCAGTACTTC.

For the CDR3, the DNA is TGTGCCAGCAGCTTCGGACAGCACACAGATACGCAGTATTTT. Protein sequence: CASSFGQHTDTQYF. J is TRBJ2-3 and V is TRBV7-9; D might be TRBD1 (6 bases). CDR1 is SEHNR, CDR2 FQNEAQ, per germline (reference sequence). The V end lost 3 bases, the J end lost 2 bases, and 9 bases lay between the germline ends. This CDR3 has 14 residues.

About this clone itself: Its ends do not fully match the called genes, so a read error is possible. Other DNA sequences in this specimen translate into the identical CDR3. The J gene is TRBJ2-7, the V gene TRBV20-1, with D perhaps TRBD1 (7 bases). CDR1 and CDR2 from the germline V gene are DFQATT and SNEGSKA (reference sequence). The CDR3 runs 11 residues. CDR3 protein: CSALTRGEQYF. The CDR3 bases are TGCAGTGCCCTTACCAGGGGGGAGCAGTATTTC.